Here is one T cell receptor (beta chain) with its context. This sample stems from a study of T-cell reconstitution after alpha-beta-depleted transplantation in children. Trimming stripped 0 bases from V and 0 bases from J, with 15 bases between. The length of the CDR3 is 18 residues. Germline CDR1 reads SGHAT; CDR2 reads FQNNGV. Preparing the TCRbeta library involved the use of unique molecular identifiers. TCRdb re-derived calls from the PCR reads in MiXCR, one entry per CDR3 protein. The sample contains 500,000 to 600,000 distinct CDR3 sequences, about 31% of which appear only once. The chain couples TRBV11-2 to TRBJ2-1; D is unresolved. Sequenced here: PBMCs from the stem cell graft donor, sampled from the stem cell graft. The clonotype was recovered from a human donor who donated a stem cell graft to a child with aplastic anemia. The CDR3 nucleotides read TGTGCCAGCAGCTTAGAACCCGTCGACCTGAGCTCCTACAATGAGCAGTTCTTC. Amino acids: CASSLEPVDLSSYNEQFF.